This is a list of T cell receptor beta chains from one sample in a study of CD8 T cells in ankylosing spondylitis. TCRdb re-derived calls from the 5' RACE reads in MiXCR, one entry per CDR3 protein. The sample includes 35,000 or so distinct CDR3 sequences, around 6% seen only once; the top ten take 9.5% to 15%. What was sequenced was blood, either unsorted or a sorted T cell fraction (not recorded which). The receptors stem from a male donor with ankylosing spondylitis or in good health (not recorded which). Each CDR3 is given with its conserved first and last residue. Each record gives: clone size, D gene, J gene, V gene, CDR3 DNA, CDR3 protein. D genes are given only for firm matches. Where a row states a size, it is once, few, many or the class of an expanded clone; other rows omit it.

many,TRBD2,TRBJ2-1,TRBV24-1,TGTGCCACCAGTGATTCGGGGGGTCCCAGGTACAATGAGCAGTTCTTC,CATSDSGGPRYNEQFF
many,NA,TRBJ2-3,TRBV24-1,TGTGCCACCAGTGGCCCGTTTATGGGACACACAGATACGCAGTATTTT,CATSGPFMGHTDTQYF
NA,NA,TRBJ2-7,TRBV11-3,TGTGCCAGCAGCTTAGTGGGGGTCAGCTCCTACGAGCAGTACTTC,CASSLVGVSSYEQYF
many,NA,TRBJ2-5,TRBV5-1,TGCGCCAGCAGCTTCGAGGGTAACCAAGAGACCCAGTACTTC,CASSFEGNQETQYF
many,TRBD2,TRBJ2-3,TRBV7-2,TGTGCCAGCCCTGTGGCGGGGGGGCCGGGAGATACGCAGTATTTT,CASPVAGGPGDTQYF
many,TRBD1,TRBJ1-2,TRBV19,TGTGCCAGTAGTGGGGGACAGACCAACTTCTATGGCTACACCTTC,CASSGGQTNFYGYTF
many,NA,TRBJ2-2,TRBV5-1,TGCGCCAGCAGCTTAGAAGTAGCTGCCGGGGAGCTGTTTTTT,CASSLEVAAGELFF
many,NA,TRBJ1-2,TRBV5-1,TGCGCCAGCAGTTCGCCGCCCCAGGGGTTCTATGGCTACACCTTC,CASSSPPQGFYGYTF
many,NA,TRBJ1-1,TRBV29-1,TGCAGCGTTGAAGTCGGCCGTAACACTGAAGCTTTCTTT,CSVEVGRNTEAFF
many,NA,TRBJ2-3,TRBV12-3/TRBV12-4,TGTGCCAGCAGCCCAAGCTCTACGCTTGGGCAGTATTTT,CASSPSSTLGQYF
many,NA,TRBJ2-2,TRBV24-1,TGTGCCACCAGTGACGGGACATCGAACACCGGGGAGCTGTTTTTT,CATSDGTSNTGELFF